This TCR beta chain was observed in a study of T-cell reconstitution after alpha-beta-depleted transplantation in children. Overall study findings and caveats: Some patients' high day-60 TCRbeta diversity was attributed to recipient cells surviving conditioning. T-cell numbers and diversity one year post-transplant derived largely from freshly generated T cells. Two months or so post-transplant, alpha-beta T cells reportedly derived from several hundred expanded graft clones.

CDR1 and CDR2 (germline): MNHEY, SVGEGT. Trimming at V came to 0 bases and at J to 6 bases, leaving 3 bases not matched to a gene. This CDR3 contains 14 residues. Remarks on this clonotype: The target antigen is unknown.

The TCRbeta library was prepared with unique molecular identifiers. Each CDR3 protein gets one entry after TCRdb re-called the PCR reads with MiXCR. In the table there are 500,000 to 750,000 distinct CDR3 sequences, under 15% of which are singletons. The genes are TRBV6-2 or TRBV6-3 and TRBJ2-3; TRBD1 agrees at 7 bases. Here the sequenced sample was PBMCs, mostly from graft donor cells, taken 360 days after TCRalphabeta/CD19-depleted stem cell transplant. This receptor was obtained from a male patient aged 10-17 years who had a stem cell transplant for acute myeloid leukemia, so the T cells may come from the graft donor. The chain's CDR3 is CASSYSTGMDTQYF. CDR3 DNA: TGTGCCAGCAGTTACTCGACAGGGATGGATACGCAGTATTTT.